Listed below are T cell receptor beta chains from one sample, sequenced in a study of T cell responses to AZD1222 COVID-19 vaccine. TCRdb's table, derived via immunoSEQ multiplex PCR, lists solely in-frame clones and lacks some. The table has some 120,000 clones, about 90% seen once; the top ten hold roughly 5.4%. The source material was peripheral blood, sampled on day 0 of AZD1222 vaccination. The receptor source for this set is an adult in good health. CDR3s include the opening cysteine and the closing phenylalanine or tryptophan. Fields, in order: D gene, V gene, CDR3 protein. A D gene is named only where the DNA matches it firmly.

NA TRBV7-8 CASSLDLMNTEAFF
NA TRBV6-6 CASFGGLYGYTF
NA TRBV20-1 CSASDAGGGSPLHF
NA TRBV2 CASTIGGGDGYTF
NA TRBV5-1 CASSLPPDYGYTF
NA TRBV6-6 CASSYSSYGNSPLHF
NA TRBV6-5 CASTRRGGRNYGYTF
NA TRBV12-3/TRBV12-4 CASSFIRDYGYTF
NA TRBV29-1 CSAGAGTSQPQHF
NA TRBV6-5 CASSQGNANYGYTF
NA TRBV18 CASSPVAQGLSGNTIYF
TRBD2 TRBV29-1 CSVLPGLAGGTDTQYF
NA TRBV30 CAWATLRTDQPQHF
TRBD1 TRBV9 CASSAGQGGETQYF
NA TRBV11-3 CASSSSGAGELFF
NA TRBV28 CASTPNRNSGNTIYF
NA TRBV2 CASSAGPALSGNTIYF
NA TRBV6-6 CASSYMRGRETQYF
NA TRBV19 CASSLRADGYTF
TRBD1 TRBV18 CASSHDRALNQPQHF
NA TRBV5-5 CASRSDRINTEAFF
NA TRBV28 CASSPDSNYGYTF
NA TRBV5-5 CASSLADNYGYTF
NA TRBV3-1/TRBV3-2 CASSQGTGSSYEQYF
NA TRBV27 CASSFPEQFF
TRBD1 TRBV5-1 CASSPLNRGSPYNEQFF
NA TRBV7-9 CASSLYERQNYGYTF
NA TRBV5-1 CASSLVAGPNTEAFF
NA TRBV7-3 CASSSQGLNTEAFF
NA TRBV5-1 CASSPQGSKYEQYF
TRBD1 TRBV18 CASSPRDRGYTDTQYF
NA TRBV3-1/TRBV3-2 CASSQTSRVSVGYTF
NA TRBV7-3 CASSLDLHPNSPLHF
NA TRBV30 CAWSVAGYEQYF
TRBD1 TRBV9 CASSQGQGPYNEQFF
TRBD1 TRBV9 CASSGTGVGELFF
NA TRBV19 CASSGADRGPQHF
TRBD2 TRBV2 CASGAASGVITDTQYF
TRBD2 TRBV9 CASSTQSGTSGRETQYF
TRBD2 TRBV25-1 CASSEYTSGRGLNEQFF
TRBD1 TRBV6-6 CASSGLQGLSYGYTF
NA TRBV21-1 CASSVHRVGQPQHF
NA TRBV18 CASSPGTLDQPQHF
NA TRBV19 CASKVLNTEAFF
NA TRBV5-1 CASSSRDRANYGYTF
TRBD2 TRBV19 CASSIGPPGLVGPTQYF
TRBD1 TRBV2 CASRLQQGADTEAFF
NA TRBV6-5 CASRSGSGYTF
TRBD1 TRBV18 CASSPRQGLEGTEAFF
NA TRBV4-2 CASSQEMNEKLFF
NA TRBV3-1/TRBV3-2 CASSLGASNYGYTF
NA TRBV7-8 CASTQLAAGRSNTEAFF
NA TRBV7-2 CASSLVGRGREPQHF
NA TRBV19 CASSTLSRDGNIQYF